The present T cell receptor beta chain was sequenced within a study of blood T cell repertoires in COVID-19. In the study overall: There were acute and convalescent COVID-19 samples, and they came from the United States, Italy and Spain. T cells, B-cell-depleted T cells, or PBMCs supplied cDNA or gDNA.

The V end lost 3 bases, the J end lost 1 base, and 9 bases lay between the germline ends. Germline CDR1 LGHDT, CDR2 YNNKEL (reference sequence). The CDR3 covers 14 residues. Per the original data handling: Amplified reference gene primers provided the basis for estimating nucleated cell counts. Here immunoSEQ multiplex PCR was the method, and the copy in TCRdb shows in-frame clones only, minus some. V and J calls and clone size are copied from that table; D and trimming were computed from the DNA. Among roughly 100,000 clones listed, approximately 84% were seen once. The clonotype was recovered from a human donor in a cohort sampled during active or convalescent COVID-19. Sample: peripheral blood. The chain carries TRBV3-1 (or the pseudogene TRBV3-2) and TRBJ1-1, with D possibly being TRBD1 (6 bases). The chain's CDR3 is CASSHPGQNTEAFF. Written as DNA, the CDR3 is TGTGCCAGCAGCCACCCGGGACAGAACACTGAAGCTTTCTTT.